This TCR beta chain derives from a study of T-cell reconstitution after alpha-beta-depleted transplantation in children. This clonotype was recorded many times. Antigen specificity is unknown. The V gene's germline CDR1 is SGHTA and CDR2 FQGNSA. This CDR3 contains 16 residues. The V gene lost 3 bases and the J gene lost 6 bases, with 18 bases spanning the gap. Researchers prepared the TCRbeta library using unique molecular identifiers, the study reports. TCRdb redid the calling of the PCR reads with MiXCR, one entry per CDR3 protein. Here the sample spans roughly 240,000 distinct CDR3 sequences, approximately 8.9% being singletons. Findings of the study overall: T-cell counts and diversity at one year following transplant were attributed mainly to newly produced T cells. Expanded graft clones, several hundred of them, were reportedly the source of alpha-beta T cells about two months after transplant. Some patients owed their high day-60 TCRbeta diversity to surviving recipient T cells and thymic progenitors.

The chain joins TRBV7-2 to TRBJ2-1, with D perhaps given as TRBD1 or TRBD2 (5 bases each). The specimen was PBMCs, mostly from graft donor cells, collected 180 days after TCRalphabeta/CD19-depleted stem cell transplant. The origin of this receptor is a male patient under 18 who had a stem cell transplant for acute lymphoblastic leukemia, so the T cells may come from the graft donor. CDR3 DNA sequence: TGTGCCAGCAGCTTCCCCGCCGGGGCAGCGCCCAATGAGCAGTTCTTC. Amino acids: CASSFPAGAAPNEQFF.